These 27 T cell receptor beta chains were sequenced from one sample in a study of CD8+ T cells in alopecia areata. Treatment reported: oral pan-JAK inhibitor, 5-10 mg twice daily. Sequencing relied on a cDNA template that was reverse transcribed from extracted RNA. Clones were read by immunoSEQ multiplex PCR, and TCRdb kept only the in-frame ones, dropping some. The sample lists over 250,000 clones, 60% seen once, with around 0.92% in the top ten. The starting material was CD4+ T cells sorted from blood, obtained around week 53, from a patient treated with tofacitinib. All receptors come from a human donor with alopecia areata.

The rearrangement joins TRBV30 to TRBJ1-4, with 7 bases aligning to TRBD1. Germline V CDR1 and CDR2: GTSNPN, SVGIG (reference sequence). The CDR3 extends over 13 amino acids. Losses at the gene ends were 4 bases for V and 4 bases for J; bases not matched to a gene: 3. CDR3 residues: CAWTTGVNEKLFF. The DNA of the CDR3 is TGTGCCTGGACCACAGGGGTTAATGAAAAACTGTTTTTT.

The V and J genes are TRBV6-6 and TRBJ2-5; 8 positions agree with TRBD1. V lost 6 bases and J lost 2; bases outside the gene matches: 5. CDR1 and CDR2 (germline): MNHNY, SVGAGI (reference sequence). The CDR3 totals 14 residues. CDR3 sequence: CASSSRQGQETQYF. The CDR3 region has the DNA TGTGCCAGCAGCTCCAGACAGGGGCAAGAGACCCAGTACTTC.

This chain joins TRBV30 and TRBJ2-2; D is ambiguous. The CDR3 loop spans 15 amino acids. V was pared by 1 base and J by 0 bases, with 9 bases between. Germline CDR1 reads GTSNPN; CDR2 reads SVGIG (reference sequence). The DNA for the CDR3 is TGTGCCTGGAGTGCCCTAGTCGCGAACACCGGGGAGCTGTTTTTT. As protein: CAWSALVANTGELFF.

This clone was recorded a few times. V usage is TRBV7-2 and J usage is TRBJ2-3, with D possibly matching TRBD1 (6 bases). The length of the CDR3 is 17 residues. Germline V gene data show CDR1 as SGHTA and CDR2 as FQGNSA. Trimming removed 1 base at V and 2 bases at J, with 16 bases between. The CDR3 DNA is TGTGCCAGCAGCTTAGTCCCCCCTAGACAGGACACAGATACGCAGTATTTT. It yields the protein CASSLVPPRQDTDTQYF.

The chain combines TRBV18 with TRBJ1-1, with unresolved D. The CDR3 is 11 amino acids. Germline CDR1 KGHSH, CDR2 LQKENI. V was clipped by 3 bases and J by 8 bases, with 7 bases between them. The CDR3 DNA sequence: TGTGCCAGCTCACCCAAAGAGGAAGCTTTCTTT. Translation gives CASSPKEEAFF.

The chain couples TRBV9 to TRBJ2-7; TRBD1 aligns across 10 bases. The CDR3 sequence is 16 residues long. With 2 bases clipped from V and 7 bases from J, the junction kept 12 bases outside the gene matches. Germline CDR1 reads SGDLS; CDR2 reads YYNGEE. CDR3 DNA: TGTGCCAGCAGCGTTAGACCGCCCGGGACAGGGGTTGAGCAGTACTTC. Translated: CASSVRPPGTGVEQYF. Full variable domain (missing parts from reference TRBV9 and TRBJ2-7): DSGVTQTPKHLITATGQRVTLRCSPRSGDLSVYWYQQSLDQGLQFLIQYYNGEERAKGNILERFSAQQFPDLHSELNLSSLELGDSALYFCASSVRPPGTGVEQYFGPGTRLTVT.

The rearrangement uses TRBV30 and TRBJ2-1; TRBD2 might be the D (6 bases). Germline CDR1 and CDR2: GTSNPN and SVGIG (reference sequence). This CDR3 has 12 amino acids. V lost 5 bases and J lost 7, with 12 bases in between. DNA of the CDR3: TGTGCCTGGTCGGGAGAACGGAATGAGCAGTTCTTC. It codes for CAWSGERNEQFF.

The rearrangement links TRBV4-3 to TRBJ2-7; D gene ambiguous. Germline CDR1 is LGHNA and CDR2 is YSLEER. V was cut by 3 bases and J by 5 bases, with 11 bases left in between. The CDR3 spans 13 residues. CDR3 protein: CASSHSRGHEQYF. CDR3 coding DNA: TGCGCCAGCAGCCATTCGCGAGGACACGAGCAGTACTTC.

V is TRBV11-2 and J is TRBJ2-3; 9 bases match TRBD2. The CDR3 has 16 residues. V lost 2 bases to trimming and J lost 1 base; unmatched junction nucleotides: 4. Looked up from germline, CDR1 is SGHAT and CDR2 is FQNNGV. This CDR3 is CASSLRSGGRTDTQYF. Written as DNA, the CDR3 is TGTGCCAGCAGCTTACGTAGCGGGGGCCGCACAGATACGCAGTATTTT.

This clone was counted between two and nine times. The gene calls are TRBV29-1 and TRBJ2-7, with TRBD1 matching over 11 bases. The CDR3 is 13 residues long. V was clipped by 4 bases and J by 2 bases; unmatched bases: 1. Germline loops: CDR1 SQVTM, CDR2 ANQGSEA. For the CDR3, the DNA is TGCAGCGTTGGGGGACAGGGGGCCTACGAGCAGTACTTC. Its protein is CSVGGQGAYEQYF.

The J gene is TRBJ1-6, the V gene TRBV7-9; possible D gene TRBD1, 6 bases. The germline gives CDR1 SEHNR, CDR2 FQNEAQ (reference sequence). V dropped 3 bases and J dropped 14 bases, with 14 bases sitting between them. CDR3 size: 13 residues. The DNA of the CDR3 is TGTGCCAGCAGCTTTACATCCCAGGGGACCCTCCACTTT. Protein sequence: CASSFTSQGTLHF.

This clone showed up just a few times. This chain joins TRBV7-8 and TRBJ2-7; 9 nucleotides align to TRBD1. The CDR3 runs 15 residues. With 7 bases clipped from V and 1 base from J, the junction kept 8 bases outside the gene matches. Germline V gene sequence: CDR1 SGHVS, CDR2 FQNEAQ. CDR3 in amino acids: CASIRGGQGSYEQYF. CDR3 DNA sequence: TGTGCCAGCATCCGAGGGGGACAGGGATCCTACGAGCAGTACTTC.

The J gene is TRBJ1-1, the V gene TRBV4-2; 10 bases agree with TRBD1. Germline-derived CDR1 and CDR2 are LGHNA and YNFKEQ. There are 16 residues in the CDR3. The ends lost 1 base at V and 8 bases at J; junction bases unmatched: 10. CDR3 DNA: TGTGCCAGCAGCCAAGGGGACAGGGGAGGGCTCGGCGAAGCTTTCTTT. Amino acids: CASSQGDRGGLGEAFF.

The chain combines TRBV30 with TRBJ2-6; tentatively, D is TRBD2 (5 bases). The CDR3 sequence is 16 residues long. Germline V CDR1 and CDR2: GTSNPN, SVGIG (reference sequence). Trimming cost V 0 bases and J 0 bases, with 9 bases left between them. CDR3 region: CAWSVQRDSGANVLTF. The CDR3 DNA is TGTGCCTGGAGTGTACAGAGGGACTCTGGGGCCAACGTCCTGACTTTC.

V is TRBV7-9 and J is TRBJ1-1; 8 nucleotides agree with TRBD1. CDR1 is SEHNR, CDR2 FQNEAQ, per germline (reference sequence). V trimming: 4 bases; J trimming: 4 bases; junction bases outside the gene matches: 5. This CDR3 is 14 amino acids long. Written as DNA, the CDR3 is TGTGCCAGCAGCTGGACAGGGAAGGGCACTGAAGCTTTCTTT. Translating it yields CASSWTGKGTEAFF.

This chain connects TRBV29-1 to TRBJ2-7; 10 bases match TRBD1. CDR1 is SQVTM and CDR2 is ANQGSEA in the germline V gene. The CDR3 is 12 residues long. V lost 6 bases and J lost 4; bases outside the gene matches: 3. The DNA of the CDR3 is TGCAGCGTGACAGGGGGCCGGTACGAGCAGTACTTC. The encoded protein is CSVTGGRYEQYF.

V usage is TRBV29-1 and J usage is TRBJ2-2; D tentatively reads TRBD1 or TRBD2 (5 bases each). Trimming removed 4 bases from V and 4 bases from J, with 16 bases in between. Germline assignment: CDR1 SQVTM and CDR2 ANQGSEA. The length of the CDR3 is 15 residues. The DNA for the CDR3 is TGCAGCGTTGGTTGGGCCGCAGGGACCACCGGGGAGCTGTTTTTT. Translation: CSVGWAAGTTGELFF.

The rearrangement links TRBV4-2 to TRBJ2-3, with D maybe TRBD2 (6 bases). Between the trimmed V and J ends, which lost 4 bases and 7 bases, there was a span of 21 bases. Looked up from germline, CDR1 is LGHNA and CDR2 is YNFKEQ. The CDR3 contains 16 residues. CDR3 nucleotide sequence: TGTGCCAGCAGCCTTTCCGGGACTTCCACGGAAAATACGCAGTATTTT. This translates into CASSLSGTSTENTQYF.

The CDR3 DNA reads TGCAGCGTTGAAGACCCGAACACTGAAGCTTTCTTT. Protein sequence: CSVEDPNTEAFF. The chain joins TRBV29-1 to TRBJ1-1; D unresolved. Germline V gene sequence: CDR1 SQVTM, CDR2 ANQGSEA. CDR3 length: 12 amino acids. The ends were cut back, 0 bases at V and 1 base at J, with 3 bases in the middle.

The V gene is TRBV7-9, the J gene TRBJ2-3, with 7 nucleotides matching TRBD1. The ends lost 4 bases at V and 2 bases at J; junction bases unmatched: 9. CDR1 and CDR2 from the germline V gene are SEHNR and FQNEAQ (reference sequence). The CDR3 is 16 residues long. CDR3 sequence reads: CASSSQGPLTTDTQYF. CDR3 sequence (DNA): TGTGCCAGCAGCTCACAGGGGCCCCTTACCACAGATACGCAGTATTTT.

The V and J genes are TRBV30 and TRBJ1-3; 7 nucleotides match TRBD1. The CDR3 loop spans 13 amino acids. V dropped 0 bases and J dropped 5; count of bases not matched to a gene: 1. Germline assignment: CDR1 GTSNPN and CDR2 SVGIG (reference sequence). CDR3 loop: CAWSVQGRNTIYF. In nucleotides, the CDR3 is TGTGCCTGGAGTGTACAGGGGCGAAACACCATATATTTT.

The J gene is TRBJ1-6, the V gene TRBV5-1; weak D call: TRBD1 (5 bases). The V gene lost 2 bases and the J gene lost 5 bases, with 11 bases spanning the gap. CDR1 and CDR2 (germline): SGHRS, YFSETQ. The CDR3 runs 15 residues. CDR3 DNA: TGCGCCAGCAGCTTTCTCGGGACGGATAATTCACCCCTCCACTTT. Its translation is CASSFLGTDNSPLHF.

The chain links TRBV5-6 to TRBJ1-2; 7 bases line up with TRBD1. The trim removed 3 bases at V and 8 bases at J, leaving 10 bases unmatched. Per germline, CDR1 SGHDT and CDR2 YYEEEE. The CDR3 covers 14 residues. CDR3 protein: CASSSPTGHSGYTF. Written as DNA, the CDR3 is TGTGCCAGCAGCTCCCCGACAGGGCATAGCGGCTACACCTTC.

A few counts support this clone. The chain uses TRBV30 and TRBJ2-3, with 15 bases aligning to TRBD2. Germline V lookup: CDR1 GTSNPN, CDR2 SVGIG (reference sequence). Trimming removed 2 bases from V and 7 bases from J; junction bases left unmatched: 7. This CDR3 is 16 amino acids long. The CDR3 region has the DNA TGTGCCTGGAGTTTCGGACTAGCGGGGGGGCCCCATACGCAGTATTTT. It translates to CAWSFGLAGGPHTQYF.

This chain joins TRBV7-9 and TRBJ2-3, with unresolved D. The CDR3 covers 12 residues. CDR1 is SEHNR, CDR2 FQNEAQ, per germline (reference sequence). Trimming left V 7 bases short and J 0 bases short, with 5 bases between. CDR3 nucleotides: TGTGCCAGCACAACTAGCACAGATACGCAGTATTTT. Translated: CASTTSTDTQYF. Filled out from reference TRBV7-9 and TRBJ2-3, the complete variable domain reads DTGVSQNPRHKITKRGQNVTFRCDPISEHNRLYWYRQTLGQGPEFLTYFQNEAQLEKSRLLSDRFSAERPKGSFSTLEIQRTEQGDSAMYLCASTTSTDTQYFGPGTRLTVL.

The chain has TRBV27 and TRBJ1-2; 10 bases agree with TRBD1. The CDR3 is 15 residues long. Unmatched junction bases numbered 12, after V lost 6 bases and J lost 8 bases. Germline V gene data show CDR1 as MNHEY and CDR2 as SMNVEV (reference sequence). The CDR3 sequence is CASSRPGQGEWGYTF. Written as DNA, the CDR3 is TGTGCCAGCAGCAGACCTGGACAGGGGGAATGGGGCTACACCTTC.

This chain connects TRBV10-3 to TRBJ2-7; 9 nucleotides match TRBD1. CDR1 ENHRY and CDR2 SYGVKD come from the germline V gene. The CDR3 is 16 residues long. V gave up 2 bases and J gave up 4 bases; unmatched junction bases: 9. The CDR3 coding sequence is TGTGCCATCAGTGAGGAGATACAGGGGGCATGGTACGAGCAGTACTTC. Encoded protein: CAISEEIQGAWYEQYF.